This T cell receptor (beta chain) was documented in a study of blood T cell repertoires in COVID-19 (dated by TCRdb to between 2020 and 2021). Concerning the study at large: The collaborator samples originated in the United States, Italy and Spain and spanned the acute and convalescent phases of COVID-19. The material from the prospective study consisted of cDNA or gDNA derived from T cells, B-cell-depleted T cells, or PBMCs. Deeply sampled blood TCRbeta repertoires from subjects exposed to, actively infected with, or recovered from COVID-19 were included in the dataset. The repertoires were released in a freely available public database intended as a resource for research on the immune response to SARS-CoV-2. Samples were obtained from the ongoing ImmuneRACE study (first 160 participants) and from about 1,300 subjects provided by 6 global collaborators. A de-identified subject ID, COVID-19 status, age in years and sex were almost always included in the sample metadata. Where available, HLA class I and class II types were obtained from metadata supplied by the sample provider rather than from assay-based typing.

Collaborating institutions collected whole blood in K2EDTA tubes following their own protocols. Collaborator samples were shipped for TCRbeta analysis as frozen whole blood, isolated PBMCs, or DNA extracted from either sample type. What the work shows at the level of the full study, not this receptor alone: How much clinical and demographic metadata was included differed by source and by participant, and the metadata was provided uncurated.

TCRbeta CDR3 regions were amplified from genomic DNA by means of the immunoSEQ Assay, a bias-controlled multiplex PCR. On the authors' methods: Nucleated cell counts per sample were estimated from amplification of reference gene primers within the assay. To quantify the absolute abundance of each unique TCRbeta CDR3 rearrangement, sequence reads were collapsed and filtered. For each sample, productive Simpson clonality was calculated as the square root of Simpson's diversity index across productive rearrangements. TCRdb stores this immuneACCESS table with in-frame sequences only. Part of the clones is absent; in the studies checked, under half of the shortfall reflects unresolved V genes, and no reason is known for the rest. The DNA was the basis for D and trimming; V, J and clone size are from that table. The sample table lists roughly 14,000 clones, approximately 90% of them with a count of one. The ten largest clones represent around 49% of the sample.

Regarding this clone: The target of this receptor is not known. Per-base qualities were not stored, and no clone one base away is much larger.

V is shortened by 5 bases, J by 6 bases, and the region joining them spans 10 bases. The germline V gene (reference sequence) gives CDR1 as LNHDA and CDR2 as SQIVND. The CDR3 spans 13 residues, from the cysteine through the phenylalanine. The kept DNA is CDR3 alone, 39 bases in frame from the first base. The receptor's source is a man between 60 and 75 years old with acute or convalescent COVID-19. This chain joins TRBV19 to TRBJ1-4, with TRBD1 as a weak D call on 6 bases. Sequencing used peripheral blood. The sequenced DNA: TGTGCCAGTAGTTCGTGGACAGATGAAAAACTGTTTTTT. It is translated as CASSSWTDEKLFF.